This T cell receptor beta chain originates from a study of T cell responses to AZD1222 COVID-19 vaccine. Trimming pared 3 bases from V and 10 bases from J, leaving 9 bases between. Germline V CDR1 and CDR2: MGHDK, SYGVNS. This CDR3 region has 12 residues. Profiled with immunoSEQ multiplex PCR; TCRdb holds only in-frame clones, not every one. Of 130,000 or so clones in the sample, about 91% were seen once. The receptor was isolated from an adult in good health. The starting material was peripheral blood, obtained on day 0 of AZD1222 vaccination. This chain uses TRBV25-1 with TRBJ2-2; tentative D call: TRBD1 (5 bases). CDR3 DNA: TGTGCCAGCAGTGAGCTGACAGAGGAGCTGTTTTTT. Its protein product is CASSELTEELFF.